The 28 T cell receptor beta chains below come from one sample, sequenced in a study of cytomegalovirus exposure and HLA in healthy donors. PCR used 60 Vbeta primers and 13 Jbeta primers. Only in-frame clones appear in the TCRdb table, and some are missing; sequencing was by immunoSEQ multiplex PCR. The sample has fewer than 95,000 clones, over 65% seen once; the top ten hold around 16%. The sequencing input was PBMCs. These receptor sequences come from a woman aged 40-49 years in good health and CMV-seropositive.

V usage is TRBV7-9 and J usage is TRBJ1-2, with a weak D call TRBD1 (6 bases). Germline V gene data show CDR1 as SEHNR and CDR2 as FQNEAQ (reference sequence). CDR3 size: 14 residues. Trimming cost V 6 bases and J 2 bases, with 13 bases left between them. For the CDR3, the DNA is TGTGCCAGCAGTCCACGGACAGTAAACTATGGCTACACCTTC. Protein: CASSPRTVNYGYTF.

The chain links TRBV5-1 to TRBJ1-5, with 7 bases that match TRBD1. The ends lost 0 bases at V and 6 bases at J; junction bases unmatched: 6. Germline CDR1 SGHRS, CDR2 YFSETQ. This CDR3 has 15 residues. The CDR3 nucleotides are TGCGCCAGCAGCTTGGAGGGGGCTCGGGGTCAGCCCCAGCATTTT. This translates into CASSLEGARGQPQHF.

The V call is TRBV27, the J call TRBJ1-5; TRBD1 might be the D (6 bases). The V end lost 6 bases, the J end lost 0 bases, and 12 bases lay between the germline ends. CDR3 length equals 15 residues. The germline V gene has CDR1 MNHEY and CDR2 SMNVEV (reference sequence). CDR3 region: CASRQAGASNQPQHF. The CDR3 DNA follows: TGTGCCAGCAGGCAAGCGGGGGCTAGCAATCAGCCCCAGCATTTT.

The chain links TRBV29-1 to TRBJ2-7, with D possibly TRBD1 on 8 matching bases. V was cut by 3 bases and J by 8 bases, with 20 bases left in between. Germline assignment: CDR1 SQVTM and CDR2 ANQGSEA. The CDR3 totals 14 residues. The DNA of the CDR3 is TGCAGCGTTGATGGGGGGGGACAGGTGGCCCAGCAGTACTTC. Translation: CSVDGGGQVAQQYF.

This clone was seen once. The chain joins TRBV7-2 to TRBJ2-2, with D possibly being TRBD2 (6 bases). The CDR3 contains 16 residues. V lost 1 base and J lost 0, with 9 bases in between. CDR1 and CDR2 from the germline V gene are SGHTA and FQGNSA. CDR3 sequence: CASSLEASANTGELFF. The CDR3 nucleotides are TGTGCCAGCAGCTTAGAAGCTAGCGCGAACACCGGGGAGCTGTTTTTT. Full variable domain (outside the CDR3, taken from reference TRBV7-2 and TRBJ2-2): GAGVSQSPSNKVTEKGKDVELRCDPISGHTALYWYRQSLGQGLEFLIYFQGNSAPDKSGLPSDRFSAERTGGSVSTLTIQRTQQEDSAVYLCASSLEASANTGELFFGEGSRLTVL.

The V and J genes are TRBV6-5 and TRBJ1-5, with TRBD1 identical over 7 bases. This CDR3 region has 14 residues. CDR1 MNHEY and CDR2 SVGAGI come from the germline V gene. The ends lost 5 bases at V and 11 bases at J; junction bases unmatched: 12. CDR3 sequence (DNA): TGTGCCAGCAGTCGAGGGGGCGGGATCTTTACCCAGCATTTT. This sequence encodes CASSRGGGIFTQHF.

The CDR3 DNA is TGTGCCAGCAGTGGACAGGGCGGGGGGTTTGAAGCTTTCTTT. Its protein product is CASSGQGGGFEAFF. This chain connects TRBV6-1 to TRBJ1-1; 7 bases match TRBD1. Trimming removed 4 bases from V and 7 bases from J; junction bases left unmatched: 9. There are 14 residues in the CDR3. Germline V lookup: CDR1 MNHNS, CDR2 SASEGT.

This clone was seen only a few times. The genes are TRBV5-1 and TRBJ2-3; weak D call: TRBD1 (6 bases). V lost 5 bases and J 2 bases, leaving 21 bases between the germline ends. CDR3 size: 17 residues. Looked up from germline, CDR1 is SGHRS and CDR2 is YFSETQ. The CDR3 DNA is TGCGCCAGCAGTCCCAGCGAACAGGGAAGGTTCACAGATACGCAGTATTTT. Protein: CASSPSEQGRFTDTQYF.

The chain couples TRBV4-1 to TRBJ2-7, with TRBD2 matching 7 bases. Per germline, CDR1 MGHRA and CDR2 YSYEKL. V lost 1 base and J lost 4; bases outside the gene matches: 13. The CDR3 covers 17 residues. The CDR3 loop reads CASSQAIAGVSGYEQYF. For the CDR3, the DNA is TGCGCCAGCAGCCAAGCTATTGCGGGAGTATCTGGGTACGAGCAGTACTTC.

The genes are TRBV28 and TRBJ1-2; no firm D call. V was trimmed by 2 bases and J by 6 bases, leaving 7 bases between them. Per germline, CDR1 MDHEN and CDR2 SYDVKM. The CDR3 covers 12 residues. The CDR3 nucleotides read TGTGCCAGCAGTTTAGAGCAGGATGGCTACACCTTC. It translates to CASSLEQDGYTF.

This rearrangement joins TRBV5-6 to TRBJ1-6; TRBD1 matches 7 bases. CDR3 length: 16 amino acids. CDR1 and CDR2 (germline): SGHDT, YYEEEE. Losses at the gene ends were 1 base for V and 9 bases for J; bases not matched to a gene: 10. The CDR3 sequence: CASSLFGRGLFSPLHF. CDR3 DNA sequence: TGTGCCAGCAGCTTGTTTGGTAGGGGGCTTTTTTCACCCCTCCACTTT.

This sequence joins TRBV7-9 and TRBJ2-1; TRBD2 matches at 8 bases. CDR3 length: 13 residues. Germline CDR1 reads SEHNR; CDR2 reads FQNEAQ (reference sequence). V lost 5 bases to trimming and J lost 7 bases; unmatched junction nucleotides: 4. CDR3 coding DNA: TGTGCCAGCAGCGAGGGACTAGGTAATGAGCAGTTCTTC. Residues: CASSEGLGNEQFF.

This clone has more than one count but fewer than ten. The genes are TRBV5-1 and TRBJ2-5, with 11 nucleotides matching TRBD2. The CDR3 extends over 15 amino acids. Germline CDR1 and CDR2: SGHRS and YFSETQ. With V trimmed by 4 bases and J by 5 bases, 7 bases remained unmatched. CDR3: CASSPTSGVWETQYF. DNA for the CDR3: TGCGCCAGCAGCCCGACTAGCGGGGTATGGGAGACCCAGTACTTC.

For this clone: No conserved phenylalanine or tryptophan is present at the end of the CDR3, so a read error is the likely explanation. The DNA is left out, because the CDR3 cannot be placed on it with certainty; the CDR3 is given as TCRdb lists it. V is TRBV25-1 and J is TRBJ1-1. The germline gives CDR1 MGHDK, CDR2 SYGVNS. With termini counted, the CDR3 has 12 amino acids. The CDR3 protein is CASSGRNTEALV.

The gene calls are TRBV9 and TRBJ2-1; D gene unclear. The germline V and J ends were trimmed by 3 bases and 2 bases, with 12 bases remaining between them. The CDR3 runs 15 residues. Germline CDR1 and CDR2: SGDLS and YYNGEE. CDR3 amino acids: CASSGQHTPYNEQFF. DNA of the CDR3: TGTGCCAGCAGCGGCCAACATACCCCCTACAATGAGCAGTTCTTC.

On this clone itself: Germline is not matched at one junction end, which may reflect a read error. The rearrangement links TRBV2 to TRBJ2-7, with a tentative D call TRBD1 (5 bases). CDR1 is SNHLY, CDR2 FYNNEI, per germline. The CDR3 has 12 amino acids. CDR3 loop: CSSKETAYEQYF. For the CDR3, the DNA is TGTTCCAGCAAAGAGACAGCATACGAGCAGTACTTC.

The table lists this clone with a few counts. The V call is TRBV6-1, the J call TRBJ2-3; TRBD1 matches 8 bases. Germline V gene lookup returns CDR1 MNHNS and CDR2 SASEGT. There are 14 residues in the CDR3. V lost 6 bases, J lost 5 bases, and 7 bases stayed unmatched. CDR3: CASRVGQGQDTQYF. The DNA for the CDR3 is TGTGCCAGCAGAGTAGGACAGGGCCAAGATACGCAGTATTTT.

V gene TRBV5-4 combines with J gene TRBJ1-2, with 12 positions matching TRBD1. The V gene end was trimmed by 0 bases and the J gene end by 7 bases; junction bases not matched to a gene: 4. The germline V gene encodes CDR1 SGHNT and CDR2 YYREEE (reference sequence). The CDR3 has 15 residues. The DNA for the CDR3 is TGTGCCAGCAGCTTGGAGGGACAGGGGGCTGGTGGCTACACCTTC. This codes for CASSLEGQGAGGYTF.

The chain links TRBV19 to TRBJ2-7, with D maybe TRBD1 (5 bases). CDR1 is LNHDA and CDR2 is SQIVND in the germline V gene (reference sequence). This CDR3 region has 17 residues. The V and J ends lost 5 bases and 0 bases respectively, with 20 bases between them. The CDR3, as DNA: TGTGCCAGTAGTGCCCCGTCTACAGGCCGCCTCTCCTACGAGCAGTACTTC. Its translation is CASSAPSTGRLSYEQYF. The variable domain in full, completed from reference TRBV19 and TRBJ2-7, reads DGGITQSPKYLFRKEGQNVTLSCEQNLNHDAMYWYRQDPGQGLRLIYYSQIVNDFQKGDIAEGYSVSREKKESFPLTVTSAQKNPTAFYLCASSAPSTGRLSYEQYFGPGTRLTVT.

This CDR3 is CASRGQGTYEQYF. The CDR3 bases are TGTGCCAGTAGGGGACAGGGAACCTACGAGCAGTACTTC. The chain recombines TRBV19 with TRBJ2-7; the match to TRBD1 covers 9 bases. This CDR3 has 13 residues. Germline CDR1 LNHDA, CDR2 SQIVND (reference sequence). V shed 6 bases and J 2 bases; nucleotides not matched to a gene: 2.

The chain links TRBV7-6 to TRBJ1-6, with 7 bases lining up with TRBD1. Looked up from germline, CDR1 is SGHVS and CDR2 is FNYEAQ. V shed 3 bases and J 8 bases; nucleotides not matched to a gene: 16. There are 18 residues in the CDR3. The CDR3 here is CASSFNPGGSGPDSPLHF. The CDR3 bases are TGTGCCAGCAGCTTTAACCCAGGGGGGAGCGGGCCTGATTCACCCCTCCACTTT.

This chain connects TRBV6-5 to TRBJ2-5, with 8 nucleotides matching TRBD2. Germline loops: CDR1 MNHEY, CDR2 SVGAGI. This CDR3 contains 14 residues. V was clipped by 7 bases and J by 5 bases; unmatched bases: 9. The CDR3 DNA follows: TGTGCCAGCACCGCGAGCGGGAGCAAGGAGACCCAGTACTTC. Translation: CASTASGSKETQYF.

The chain is built from TRBV5-1 and TRBJ2-7; no definite D call. CDR3 length equals 13 residues. Trimming left V 0 bases short and J 7 bases short, with 11 bases between. Per germline, CDR1 SGHRS and CDR2 YFSETQ. The CDR3 loop is CASSLGPAGEQYF. The CDR3 region has the DNA TGCGCCAGCAGCTTGGGCCCAGCCGGGGAGCAGTACTTC. Looking up the rest from reference TRBV5-1 and TRBJ2-7 gives the full variable domain: KAGVTQTPRYLIKTRGQQVTLSCSPISGHRSVSWYQQTPGQGLQFLFEYFSETQRNKGNFPGRFSGRQFSNSRSEMNVSTLELGDSALYLCASSLGPAGEQYFGPGTRLTVT.

The chain combines TRBV9 with TRBJ2-1, with D perhaps TRBD2 (6 bases). V was pared by 2 bases and J by 5 bases, with 14 bases between. Looked up from germline, CDR1 is SGDLS and CDR2 is YYNGEE. The CDR3 sequence is 15 residues long. The CDR3 sequence: CASSVIAEPNNEQFF. In DNA form, the CDR3 reads TGTGCCAGCAGCGTTATAGCGGAACCTAACAATGAGCAGTTCTTC.

The chain is built from TRBV5-4 and TRBJ2-7, with 7 bases that match TRBD2. This CDR3 comprises 16 residues. From germline, CDR1 is SGHNT and CDR2 YYREEE (reference sequence). J was trimmed by 4 bases and V by 0 bases; bases with no gene match: 10. The CDR3 protein is CASSLAGRGILYEQYF. In DNA, the CDR3 is TGTGCCAGCAGCTTGGCCGGGCGGGGGATTTTATACGAGCAGTACTTC.

As for this clone: This same CDR3 is encoded by further DNA sequences in the sample. The chain employs TRBV4-3 and TRBJ2-2, with unresolved D. CDR3 length: 15 residues. Trimming left V 1 base short and J 1 base short, with 7 bases between. The germline CDR1 and CDR2 sequences are LGHNA and YSLEER. The CDR3 nucleotides are TGCGCCAGCAGCCAAGGGCGGTTGAACACCGGGGAGCTGTTTTTT. Amino acids: CASSQGRLNTGELFF.

This clone has only a few counts. The CDR3 DNA reads as TGTGCCAGCAGCCCCGGGGTGGGCGGAGGGGACGAGCAGTACTTC. This sequence encodes CASSPGVGGGDEQYF. V gene TRBV28 combines with J gene TRBJ2-7, with D perhaps matching TRBD2 (6 bases). Germline CDR1 and CDR2: MDHEN and SYDVKM. The CDR3 is 15 residues long. V was shortened by 6 bases and J by 5 bases, with 20 bases between the two germline ends.

The rearrangement joins TRBV15 to TRBJ2-3, with D possibly matching TRBD2 (6 bases). Germline V gene sequence: CDR1 LNHNV, CDR2 YYDKDF (reference sequence). The CDR3 length is 15 residues. With 2 bases removed from V and 5 bases from J, the gap between germline ends came to 14 bases. The CDR3 region is CATSRNPPGLDTQYF. CDR3 coding DNA: TGTGCCACCAGCAGAAACCCCCCGGGACTAGATACGCAGTATTTT.